The 20 T cell receptor beta chains given below trace back to one sample, sequenced in a study of T cell responses to AZD1222 COVID-19 vaccine. The table came from immunoSEQ multiplex PCR; TCRdb's copy has only in-frame clones and leaves some out. In the table there are about 180,000 clones, roughly 88% of which are singletons. Here the sequenced sample was peripheral blood, taken 28 days after the second AZD1222 dose. Source of these receptors: an adult who received the AZD1222 COVID-19 vaccine.

The CDR3 DNA reads TGCGCCAGCAGCTTGCAGGAAGACACTGAAGCTTTCTTT. Its translation is CASSLQEDTEAFF. The V and J genes are TRBV5-1 and TRBJ1-1; no clear D gene. Trimming shortened V by 1 base and J by 3 bases, and 7 bases separated the two germline ends. Germline CDR1 is SGHRS and CDR2 is YFSETQ. This CDR3 is built from 13 residues.

The CDR3 DNA follows: TGTGCCAGTAGTATAGCTGGCGAGCAGTACTTC. Protein: CASSIAGEQYF. The V and J genes are TRBV19 and TRBJ2-7; D gene unclear. V was shortened by 1 base and J by 6 bases, with 4 bases between the two germline ends. The CDR3 is 11 residues long. Germline V gene sequence: CDR1 LNHDA, CDR2 SQIVND (reference sequence).

This clone was found once. The CDR3 nucleotides read TGTGCCAGCAGCCACGGGTTTTATGAGCAGTTCTTC. Its protein product is CASSHGFYEQFF. The chain is built from TRBV7-2 and TRBJ2-1; D remains unclear. The CDR3 has 12 residues. Germline assignment: CDR1 SGHTA and CDR2 FQGNSA. V was shortened by 5 bases and J by 8 bases, with 10 bases between the two germline ends.

The J gene is TRBJ1-2, the V gene TRBV29-1; the D is unclear. CDR3 size: 15 residues. Trimming pared 8 bases from V and 0 bases from J, leaving 19 bases between. Germline CDR1 SQVTM, CDR2 ANQGSEA. The CDR3 region is CSTGPWWDANYGYTF. In DNA, the CDR3 is TGCAGCACGGGCCCCTGGTGGGATGCTAACTATGGCTACACCTTC.

This chain connects TRBV19 to TRBJ2-3, with 10 bases fitting TRBD2. Germline assignment: CDR1 LNHDA and CDR2 SQIVND (reference sequence). The J segment lost 6 bases and the V segment lost 7 bases, leaving 10 bases of the junction unmatched. This CDR3 is 15 amino acids long. The CDR3 nucleotides read TGTGCCAGTAACGATGGGCTAGCGGGGGAGGATACGCAGTATTTT. Its translation is CASNDGLAGEDTQYF. The whole variable domain, filled in from reference TRBV19 and TRBJ2-3, reads DGGITQSPKYLFRKEGQNVTLSCEQNLNHDAMYWYRQDPGQGLRLIYYSQIVNDFQKGDIAEGYSVSREKKESFPLTVTSAQKNPTAFYLCASNDGLAGEDTQYFGPGTRLTVL.

This chain links TRBV19 with TRBJ1-1, with D perhaps matching TRBD1 (6 bases). This CDR3 comprises 15 residues. CDR1 is LNHDA, CDR2 SQIVND, per germline (reference sequence). Between the trimmed V and J ends, which lost 6 bases and 2 bases, there was a span of 16 bases. The CDR3 bases are TGTGCCAGTAGAGGGCTGGGGGCGGTCAACACTGAAGCTTTCTTT. Residues: CASRGLGAVNTEAFF. Full variable domain (outside the CDR3, taken from reference TRBV19 and TRBJ1-1): DGGITQSPKYLFRKEGQNVTLSCEQNLNHDAMYWYRQDPGQGLRLIYYSQIVNDFQKGDIAEGYSVSREKKESFPLTVTSAQKNPTAFYLCASRGLGAVNTEAFFGQGTRLTVV.

V is TRBV6-5 and J is TRBJ1-6; no firm D call. Germline CDR1 and CDR2: MNHEY and SVGAGI. Trimming shortened V by 4 bases and J by 8 bases, and 9 bases separated the two germline ends. The CDR3 spans 13 residues. This chain's CDR3 is CASSSRDDSPLHF. The CDR3 DNA sequence: TGTGCCAGCAGTTCCCGGGATGATTCACCCCTCCACTTT.

The chain carries TRBV12-3 or TRBV12-4 and TRBJ2-7; no firm D call. V lost 3 bases and J lost 7, with 7 bases in between. The CDR3 extends over 11 amino acids. This chain's CDR3 is CASSFRREQYF. The CDR3 DNA reads as TGTGCCAGCAGTTTTCGGCGGGAGCAGTACTTC.

The rearrangement uses TRBV2 and TRBJ1-6; a weak D match, TRBD1 (6 bases). The CDR3 totals 14 residues. Trimming removed 6 bases from V and 7 bases from J, with 13 bases in between. Per the germline V gene, CDR1 is SNHLY and CDR2 is FYNNEI. The CDR3 nucleotides read TGTGCCAGCAGCCGAACAGGGCTCAATTCACCCCTCCACTTT. This translates into CASSRTGLNSPLHF.

In DNA, the CDR3 is TGTGCCAGCAGCGCTTTCCTAGGGTCCTACGAGCAGTACTTC. Its translation: CASSAFLGSYEQYF. The chain links TRBV9 to TRBJ2-7; D remains unclear. CDR3 length: 14 residues. Per the germline V gene, CDR1 is SGDLS and CDR2 is YYNGEE. Trimming took 3 bases from V and 1 from J, leaving 11 bases between them.

The chain recombines TRBV19 with TRBJ1-4; no firm D call. This CDR3 comprises 14 residues. Germline CDR1 LNHDA, CDR2 SQIVND (reference sequence). Trimming pared 4 bases from V and 8 bases from J, leaving 14 bases between. In DNA form, the CDR3 reads TGTGCCAGTAGTACCCGCCTTCCCGTCGAAAAACTGTTTTTT. Encoded protein: CASSTRLPVEKLFF.

This chain uses TRBV5-1 with TRBJ2-3, with 11 bases fitting TRBD2. The CDR3 extends over 18 amino acids. Unmatched junction bases numbered 15, after V lost 4 bases and J lost 5 bases. CDR1 SGHRS and CDR2 YFSETQ come from the germline V gene. CDR3 coding DNA: TGCGCCAGCAGCCTCCGCCTATCGCTAGCGGGGGGTAAAGATACGCAGTATTTT. It codes for CASSLRLSLAGGKDTQYF. The full variable domain, with the rest looked up from reference TRBV5-1 and TRBJ2-3, is KAGVTQTPRYLIKTRGQQVTLSCSPISGHRSVSWYQQTPGQGLQFLFEYFSETQRNKGNFPGRFSGRQFSNSRSEMNVSTLELGDSALYLCASSLRLSLAGGKDTQYFGPGTRLTVL.

The rearrangement joins TRBV18 to TRBJ1-6; D is unclear. The V gene's germline CDR1 is KGHSH and CDR2 LQKENI. V was clipped by 6 bases and J by 5 bases, with 17 bases between them. The CDR3 runs to 16 residues. This CDR3 is CASSNTWVADNSPLHF. The CDR3 DNA follows: TGTGCCAGCTCGAACACCTGGGTCGCGGATAATTCACCCCTCCACTTT.

The rearrangement links TRBV7-2 to TRBJ2-7, with D possibly matching TRBD2 (6 bases). The V gene's germline CDR1 is SGHTA and CDR2 FQGNSA. The length of the CDR3 is 15 residues. The V end lost 5 bases, the J end lost 7 bases, and 21 bases lay between the germline ends. DNA of the CDR3: TGTGCCAGCAGCCTCCCCCCTAGCGCCGCCGGGGAGCAGTACTTC. Translating gives CASSLPPSAAGEQYF. The full variable domain, completed using reference TRBV7-2 and TRBJ2-7, is GAGVSQSPSNKVTEKGKDVELRCDPISGHTALYWYRQSLGQGLEFLIYFQGNSAPDKSGLPSDRFSAERTGGSVSTLTIQRTQQEDSAVYLCASSLPPSAAGEQYFGPGTRLTVT.

V and J are TRBV27 and TRBJ2-5; either TRBD1 or TRBD2 may fit D (6 bases each). Trimming pared 3 bases from V and 5 bases from J, leaving 13 bases between. The CDR3 sequence is 14 residues long. In germline, CDR1 is MNHEY, CDR2 SMNVEV (reference sequence). The CDR3 nucleotides read TGTGCCAGCAGTTTCTTAGGGGGGAGCGAGACCCAGTACTTC. Translating it yields CASSFLGGSETQYF.

This clone was observed a handful of times. The V call is TRBV2, the J call TRBJ2-2, with TRBD2 identical over 10 bases. Germline V gene sequence: CDR1 SNHLY, CDR2 FYNNEI. J lost 0 bases, V lost 6 bases, and 1 base had no gene match. The CDR3 extends over 15 amino acids. The CDR3 sequence: CASSLAGANTGELFF. DNA of the CDR3: TGTGCCAGCAGCCTAGCGGGGGCGAACACCGGGGAGCTGTTTTTT. The full variable domain, rest sourced from reference TRBV2 and TRBJ2-2, is EPEVTQTPSHQVTQMGQEVILRCVPISNHLYFYWYRQILGQKVEFLVSFYNNEISEKSEIFDDQFSVERPDGSNFTLKIRSTKLEDSAMYFCASSLAGANTGELFFGEGSRLTVL.

J is TRBJ1-3 and V is TRBV5-6; no reliable D call. V was cut by 4 bases and J by 7 bases, with 12 bases left in between. This CDR3 is built from 13 residues. CDR1 is SGHDT, CDR2 YYEEEE, per germline. CDR3 protein: CASSPSGRNTIYF. Here the CDR3 DNA reads TGTGCCAGCAGCCCCTCGGGTCGGAACACCATATATTTT.

V gene TRBV30 combines with J gene TRBJ1-2; D not resolved. This CDR3 contains 12 residues. V dropped 2 bases and J dropped 8 bases, with 12 bases sitting between them. Germline V gene sequence: CDR1 GTSNPN, CDR2 SVGIG (reference sequence). In nucleotides, the CDR3 is TGTGCCTGGAGTTTGAGCGCATTGGGCTACACCTTC. Its translation: CAWSLSALGYTF.

This clone was recorded only once. This sequence joins TRBV30 and TRBJ2-5; D might be TRBD2 (7 bases). V was shortened by 0 bases and J by 4 bases, with 12 bases between the two germline ends. This CDR3 is built from 14 residues. From germline, CDR1 is GTSNPN and CDR2 SVGIG (reference sequence). The CDR3 here is CAWSVQGGRETQYF. The DNA for the CDR3 is TGTGCCTGGAGTGTACAGGGAGGGCGAGAGACCCAGTACTTC. The variable domain in full, completed from reference TRBV30 and TRBJ2-5, reads SQTIHQWPATLVQPVGSPLSLECTVEGTSNPNLYWYRQAAGRGLQLLFYSVGIGQISSEVPQNLSASRPQDRQFILSSKKLLLSDSGFYLCAWSVQGGRETQYFGPGTRLLVL.

The chain is built from TRBV5-4 and TRBJ1-5; D possibly corresponds to TRBD1 (5 bases). The V end lost 0 bases, the J end lost 7 bases, and 8 bases lay between the germline ends. The CDR3 covers 13 residues. Germline assignment: CDR1 SGHNT and CDR2 YYREEE (reference sequence). CDR3 amino acids: CASSLAPGQPQHF. In DNA form, the CDR3 reads TGTGCCAGCAGCTTGGCCCCAGGGCAGCCCCAGCATTTT.